The clone carrying this T cell receptor beta chain was counted a few times. The record originates from a study of cytomegalovirus exposure and HLA in healthy donors. Primers for the PCR totalled 60 Vbeta and 13 Jbeta. Repertoires were generated with immunoSEQ multiplex PCR, while TCRdb's copy carries only in-frame clones and drops some. The sample lists approximately 91,000 clones, 60% to 65% seen once, with 2% to 2.5% in the top ten. V shed 1 base, J shed 4 bases, and the junction held 9 bases outside the gene matches. Germline V gives CDR1 SGHTA, CDR2 FQGTGA. This CDR3 is built from 17 residues. This receptor was identified in a human donor in good health. Sequencing was performed on PBMCs. The genes are TRBV7-3 and TRBJ2-3; 9 bases map to TRBD1. The CDR3 reads CASSLSSDRGGADTQYF. In DNA, the CDR3 is TGTGCCAGCAGCTTAAGCTCGGACAGGGGAGGAGCAGATACGCAGTATTTT.